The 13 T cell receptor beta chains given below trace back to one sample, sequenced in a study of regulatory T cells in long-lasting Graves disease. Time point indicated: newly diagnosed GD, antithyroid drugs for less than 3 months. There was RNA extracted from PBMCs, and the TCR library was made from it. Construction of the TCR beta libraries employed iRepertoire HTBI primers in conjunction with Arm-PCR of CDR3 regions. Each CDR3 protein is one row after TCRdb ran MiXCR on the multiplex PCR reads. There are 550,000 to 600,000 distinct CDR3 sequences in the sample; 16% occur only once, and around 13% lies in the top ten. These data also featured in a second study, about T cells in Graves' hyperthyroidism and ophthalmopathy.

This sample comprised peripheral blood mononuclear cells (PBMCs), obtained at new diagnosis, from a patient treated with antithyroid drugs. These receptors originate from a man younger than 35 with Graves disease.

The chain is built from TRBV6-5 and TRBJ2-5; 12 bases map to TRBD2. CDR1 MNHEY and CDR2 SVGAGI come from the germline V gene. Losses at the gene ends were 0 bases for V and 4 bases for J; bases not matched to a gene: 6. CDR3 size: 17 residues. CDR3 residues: CASSYSLTSGSLETQYF. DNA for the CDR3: TGTGCCAGCAGTTACTCCCTGACTAGCGGGAGCCTAGAGACCCAGTACTTC.

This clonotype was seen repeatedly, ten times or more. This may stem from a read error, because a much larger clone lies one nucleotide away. The CDR3 DNA reads TGTGCCAGCAGCTTAGGGACACCCAATCAGCCCCAGCATTTT. Translating gives CASSLGTPNQPQHF. The chain couples TRBV13 to TRBJ1-5; D unresolved. CDR3 size: 14 residues. The germline V and J ends were trimmed by 0 bases and 3 bases, with 6 bases remaining between them. Looked up from germline, CDR1 is PRHDT and CDR2 is FYEKMQ (reference sequence).

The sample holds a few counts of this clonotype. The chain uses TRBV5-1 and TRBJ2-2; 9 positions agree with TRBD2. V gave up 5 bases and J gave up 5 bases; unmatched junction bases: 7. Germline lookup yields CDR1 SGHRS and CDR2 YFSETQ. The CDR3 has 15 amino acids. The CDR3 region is CASRLSGSGTGELFF. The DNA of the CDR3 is TGCGCCAGCAGGCTTAGCGGGAGCGGTACCGGGGAGCTGTTTTTT. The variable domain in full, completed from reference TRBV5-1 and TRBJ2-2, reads KAGVTQTPRYLIKTRGQQVTLSCSPISGHRSVSWYQQTPGQGLQFLFEYFSETQRNKGNFPGRFSGRQFSNSRSEMNVSTLELGDSALYLCASRLSGSGTGELFFGEGSRLTVL.

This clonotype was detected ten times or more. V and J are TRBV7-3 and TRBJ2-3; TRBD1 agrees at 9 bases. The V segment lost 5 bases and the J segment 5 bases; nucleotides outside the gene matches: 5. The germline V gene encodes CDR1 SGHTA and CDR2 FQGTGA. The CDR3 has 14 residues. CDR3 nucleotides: TGTGCCAGCAGCGCACAGGGGGCGCGAGATACGCAGTATTTT. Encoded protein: CASSAQGARDTQYF. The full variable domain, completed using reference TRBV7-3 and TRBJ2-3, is GAGVSQTPSNKVTEKGKYVELRCDPISGHTALYWYRQSLGQGPEFLIYFQGTGAADDSGLPNDRFFAVRPEGSVSTLKIQRTERGDSAVYLCASSAQGARDTQYFGPGTRLTVL.

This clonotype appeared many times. CDR3 amino acids: CAIRGQGDQPQHF. In nucleotides, the CDR3 is TGTGCCATCCGGGGGCAAGGGGATCAGCCCCAGCATTTT. The rearrangement joins TRBV10-3 to TRBJ1-5, with a tentative D call TRBD1 (6 bases). The V end was cut by 8 bases, the J end by 5 bases, with 13 bases between. Germline-derived CDR1 and CDR2 are ENHRY and SYGVKD. The CDR3 contains 13 residues.

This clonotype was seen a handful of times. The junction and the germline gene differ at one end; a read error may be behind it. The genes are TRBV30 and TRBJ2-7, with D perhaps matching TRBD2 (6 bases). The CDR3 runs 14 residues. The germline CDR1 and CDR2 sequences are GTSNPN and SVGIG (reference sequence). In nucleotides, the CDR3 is TGTGCCTGGAGTTCCGTGACTAGGTCCTCCGAGCAGTACTTC. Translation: CAWSSVTRSSEQYF.

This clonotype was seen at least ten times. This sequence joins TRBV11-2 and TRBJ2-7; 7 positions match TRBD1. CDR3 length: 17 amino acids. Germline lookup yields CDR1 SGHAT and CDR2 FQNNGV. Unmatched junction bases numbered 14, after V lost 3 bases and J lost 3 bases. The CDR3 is CASSFEIEQGLVYEQYF. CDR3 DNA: TGTGCCAGCAGCTTTGAAATCGAACAGGGGCTGGTCTACGAGCAGTACTTC.

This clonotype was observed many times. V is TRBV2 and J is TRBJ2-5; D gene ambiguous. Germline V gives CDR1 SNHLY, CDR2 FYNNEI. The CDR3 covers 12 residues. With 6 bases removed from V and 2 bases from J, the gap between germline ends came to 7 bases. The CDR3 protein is CASSTEQETQYF. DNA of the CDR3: TGTGCCAGCAGCACCGAGCAAGAGACCCAGTACTTC.

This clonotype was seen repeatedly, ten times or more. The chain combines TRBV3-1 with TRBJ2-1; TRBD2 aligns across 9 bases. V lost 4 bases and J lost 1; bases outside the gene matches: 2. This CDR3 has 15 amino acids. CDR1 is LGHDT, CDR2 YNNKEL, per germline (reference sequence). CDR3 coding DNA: TGTGCCAGCAGCCCTAGCGGGGCTTCCTACAATGAGCAGTTCTTC. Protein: CASSPSGASYNEQFF.

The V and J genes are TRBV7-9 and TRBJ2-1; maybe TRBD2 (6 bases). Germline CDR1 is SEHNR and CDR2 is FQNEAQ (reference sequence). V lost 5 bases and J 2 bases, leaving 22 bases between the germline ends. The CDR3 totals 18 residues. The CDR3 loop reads CASSPRTIQEDAYNEQFF. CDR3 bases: TGTGCCAGCAGCCCCCGGACTATCCAGGAAGACGCCTACAATGAGCAGTTCTTC.

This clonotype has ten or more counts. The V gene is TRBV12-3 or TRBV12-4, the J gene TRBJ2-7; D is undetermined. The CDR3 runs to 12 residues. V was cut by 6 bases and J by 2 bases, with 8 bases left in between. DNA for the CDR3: TGTGCCAGCAGCCATAGTGCCTACGAGCAGTACTTC. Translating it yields CASSHSAYEQYF.

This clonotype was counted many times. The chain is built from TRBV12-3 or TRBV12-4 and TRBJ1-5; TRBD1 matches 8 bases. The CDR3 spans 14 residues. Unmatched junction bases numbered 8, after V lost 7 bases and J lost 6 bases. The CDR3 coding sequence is TGTGCCAGCACTGGTACAGGGGGACTTCAGCCCCAGCATTTT. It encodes CASTGTGGLQPQHF.

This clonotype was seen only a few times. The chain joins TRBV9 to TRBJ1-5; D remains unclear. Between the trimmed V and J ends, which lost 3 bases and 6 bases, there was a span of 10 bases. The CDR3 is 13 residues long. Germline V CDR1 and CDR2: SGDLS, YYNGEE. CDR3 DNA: TGTGCCAGCAGCGAGGGAACGGGTCAGCCCCAGCATTTT. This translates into CASSEGTGQPQHF.